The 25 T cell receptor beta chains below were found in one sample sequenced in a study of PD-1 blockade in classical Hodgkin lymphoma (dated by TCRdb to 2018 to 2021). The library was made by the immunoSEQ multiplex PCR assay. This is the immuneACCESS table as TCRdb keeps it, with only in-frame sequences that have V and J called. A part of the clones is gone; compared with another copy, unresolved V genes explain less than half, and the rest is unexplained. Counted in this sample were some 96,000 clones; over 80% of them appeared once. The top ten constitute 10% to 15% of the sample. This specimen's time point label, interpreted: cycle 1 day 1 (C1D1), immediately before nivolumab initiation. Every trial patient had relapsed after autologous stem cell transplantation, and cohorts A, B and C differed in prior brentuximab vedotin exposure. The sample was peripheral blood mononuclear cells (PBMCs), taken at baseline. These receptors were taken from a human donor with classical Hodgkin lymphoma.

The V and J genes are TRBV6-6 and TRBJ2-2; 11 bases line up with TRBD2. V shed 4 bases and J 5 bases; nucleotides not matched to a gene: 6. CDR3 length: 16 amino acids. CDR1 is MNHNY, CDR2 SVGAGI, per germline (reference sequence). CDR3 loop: CASSSTSGSWTGELFF. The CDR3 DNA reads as TGTGCCAGCAGTTCCACTAGCGGGAGCTGGACCGGGGAGCTGTTTTTT.

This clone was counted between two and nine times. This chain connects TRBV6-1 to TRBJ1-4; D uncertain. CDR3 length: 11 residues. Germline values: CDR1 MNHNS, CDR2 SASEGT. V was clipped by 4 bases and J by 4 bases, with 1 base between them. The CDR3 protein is CASSGNEKLFF. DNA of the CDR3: TGTGCCAGCAGTGGTAATGAAAAACTGTTTTTT.

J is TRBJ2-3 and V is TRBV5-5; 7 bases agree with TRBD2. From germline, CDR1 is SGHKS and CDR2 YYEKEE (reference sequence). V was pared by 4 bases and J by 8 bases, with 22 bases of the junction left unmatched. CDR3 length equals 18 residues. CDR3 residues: CASSAQGKAGRDTGTQYF. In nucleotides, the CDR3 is TGTGCCAGCAGCGCCCAAGGAAAAGCGGGGCGTGACACGGGTACGCAGTATTTT.

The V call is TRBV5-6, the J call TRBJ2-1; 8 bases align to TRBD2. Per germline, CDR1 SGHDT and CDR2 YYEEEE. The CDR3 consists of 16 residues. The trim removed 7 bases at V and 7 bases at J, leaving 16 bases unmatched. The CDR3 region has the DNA TGTGCCAGCTCCTTCAAAGCGGGAGCATCTCATAATGAGCAGTTCTTC. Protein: CASSFKAGASHNEQFF.

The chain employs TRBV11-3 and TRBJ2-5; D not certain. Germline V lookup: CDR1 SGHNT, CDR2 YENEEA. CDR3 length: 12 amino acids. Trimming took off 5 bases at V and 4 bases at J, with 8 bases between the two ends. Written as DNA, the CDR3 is TGTGCCAGCAGCAATGACGCAGAGACCCAGTACTTC. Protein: CASSNDAETQYF.

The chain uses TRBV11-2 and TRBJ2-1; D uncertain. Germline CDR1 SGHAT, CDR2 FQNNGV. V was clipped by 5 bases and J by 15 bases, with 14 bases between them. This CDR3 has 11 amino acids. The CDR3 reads CASSENILPFF. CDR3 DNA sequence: TGTGCCAGCAGCGAAAACATCCTCCCGTTCTTC.

CDR3 coding DNA: TGTGCCAGCCGCCGGGACTCCCTCCTAGAAGAGCAGTTCTTC. Protein: CASRRDSLLEEQFF. V is TRBV6-1 and J is TRBJ2-1; TRBD2 is a possible D gene (6 bases). V was trimmed by 8 bases and J by 10 bases, leaving 21 bases between them. Germline V lookup: CDR1 MNHNS, CDR2 SASEGT. CDR3 length: 14 amino acids.

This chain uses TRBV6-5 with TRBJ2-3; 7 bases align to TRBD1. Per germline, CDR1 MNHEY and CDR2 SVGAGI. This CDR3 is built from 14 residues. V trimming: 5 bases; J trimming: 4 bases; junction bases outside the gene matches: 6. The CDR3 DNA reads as TGTGCCAGCAGTGACGGGCAGGGGGCAGATACGCAGTATTTT. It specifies CASSDGQGADTQYF.

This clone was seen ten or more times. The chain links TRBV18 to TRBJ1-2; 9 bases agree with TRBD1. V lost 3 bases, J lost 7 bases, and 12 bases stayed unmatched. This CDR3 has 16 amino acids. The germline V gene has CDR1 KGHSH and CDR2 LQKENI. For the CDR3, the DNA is TGTGCCAGCTCACCGTCGGCTCTGGGACAGGGCTTTGGCTACACCTTC. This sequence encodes CASSPSALGQGFGYTF.

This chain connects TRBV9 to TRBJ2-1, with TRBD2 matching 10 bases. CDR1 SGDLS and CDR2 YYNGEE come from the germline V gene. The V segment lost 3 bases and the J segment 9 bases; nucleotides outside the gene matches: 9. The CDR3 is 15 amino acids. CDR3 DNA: TGTGCCAGCAGCGACCTAGCGGGAGCGGGGGGTGAGCAGTTCTTC. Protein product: CASSDLAGAGGEQFF.

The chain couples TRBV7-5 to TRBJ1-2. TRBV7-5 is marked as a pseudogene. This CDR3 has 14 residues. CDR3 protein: CASSPTGGRDGYTF. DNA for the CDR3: TGTGCCAGCAGCCCGACGGGGGGGCGGGATGGCTACACCTTC.

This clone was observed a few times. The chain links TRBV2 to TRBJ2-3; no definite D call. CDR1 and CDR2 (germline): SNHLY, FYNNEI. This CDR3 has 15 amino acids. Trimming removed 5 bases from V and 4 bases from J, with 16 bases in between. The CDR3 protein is CASSNLGRGPDTQYF. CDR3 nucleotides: TGTGCCAGCAGTAATCTAGGCCGAGGCCCAGATACGCAGTATTTT.

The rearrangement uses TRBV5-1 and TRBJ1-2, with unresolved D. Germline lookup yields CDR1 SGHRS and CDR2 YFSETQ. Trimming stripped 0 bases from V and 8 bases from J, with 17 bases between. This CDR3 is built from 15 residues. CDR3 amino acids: CASSLVGGFGDGYTF. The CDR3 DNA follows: TGCGCCAGCAGCTTGGTCGGCGGATTCGGCGACGGCTACACCTTC. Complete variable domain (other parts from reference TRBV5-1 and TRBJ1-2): KAGVTQTPRYLIKTRGQQVTLSCSPISGHRSVSWYQQTPGQGLQFLFEYFSETQRNKGNFPGRFSGRQFSNSRSEMNVSTLELGDSALYLCASSLVGGFGDGYTFGSGTRLTVV.

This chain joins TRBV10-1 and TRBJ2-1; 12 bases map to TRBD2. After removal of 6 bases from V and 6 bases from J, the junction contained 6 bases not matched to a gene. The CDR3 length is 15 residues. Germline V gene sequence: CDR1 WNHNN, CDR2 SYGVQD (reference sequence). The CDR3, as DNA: TGCGCCAGCAGCCAGACTAGCGGGAGCTTCAATGAGCAGTTCTTC. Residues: CASSQTSGSFNEQFF.

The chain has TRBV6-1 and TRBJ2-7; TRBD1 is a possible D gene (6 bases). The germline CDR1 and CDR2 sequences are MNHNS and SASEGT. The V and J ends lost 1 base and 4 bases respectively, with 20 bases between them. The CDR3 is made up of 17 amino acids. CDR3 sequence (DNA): TGTGCCAGCAGTGAAGTACAGGGTCTGCTTTTGGGGTACGAGCAGTACTTC. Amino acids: CASSEVQGLLLGYEQYF.

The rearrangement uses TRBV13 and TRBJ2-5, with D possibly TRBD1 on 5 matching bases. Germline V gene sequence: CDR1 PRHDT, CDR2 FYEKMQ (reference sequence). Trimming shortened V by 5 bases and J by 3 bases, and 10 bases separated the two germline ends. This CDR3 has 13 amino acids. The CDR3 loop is CASSPRREETQYF. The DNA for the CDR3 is TGTGCCAGCAGCCCGCGCAGGGAAGAGACCCAGTACTTC.

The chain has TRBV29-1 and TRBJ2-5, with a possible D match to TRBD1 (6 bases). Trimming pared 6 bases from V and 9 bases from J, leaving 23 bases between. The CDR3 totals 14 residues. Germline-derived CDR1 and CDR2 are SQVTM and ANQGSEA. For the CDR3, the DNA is TGCAGCGTCATCGACAGCCCCGAGTCAGGGGCCCAGTACTTC. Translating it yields CSVIDSPESGAQYF.

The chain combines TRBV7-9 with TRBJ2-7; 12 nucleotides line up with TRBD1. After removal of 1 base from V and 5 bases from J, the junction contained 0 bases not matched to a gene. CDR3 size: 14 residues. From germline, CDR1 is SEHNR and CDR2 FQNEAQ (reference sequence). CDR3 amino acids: CASSLGDRGHEQYF. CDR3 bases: TGTGCCAGCAGCTTAGGGGACAGGGGGCACGAGCAGTACTTC.

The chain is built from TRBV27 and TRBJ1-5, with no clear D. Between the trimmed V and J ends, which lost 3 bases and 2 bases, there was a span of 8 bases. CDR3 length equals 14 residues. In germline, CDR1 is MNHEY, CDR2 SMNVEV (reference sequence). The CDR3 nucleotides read TGTGCCAGCAGTTTGGTCAGTGGCAATCAGCCCCAGCATTTT. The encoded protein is CASSLVSGNQPQHF.

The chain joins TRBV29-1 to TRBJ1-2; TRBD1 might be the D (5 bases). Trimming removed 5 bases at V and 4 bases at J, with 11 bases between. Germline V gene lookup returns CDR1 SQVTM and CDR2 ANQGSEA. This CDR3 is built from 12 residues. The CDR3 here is CSVSDSVYGYTF. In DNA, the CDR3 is TGCAGCGTTTCAGACAGCGTCTATGGCTACACCTTC.

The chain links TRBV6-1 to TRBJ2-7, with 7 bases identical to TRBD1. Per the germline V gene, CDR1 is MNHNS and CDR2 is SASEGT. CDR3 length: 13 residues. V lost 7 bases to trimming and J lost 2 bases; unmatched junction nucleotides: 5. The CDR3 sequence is CASNIGTAYEQYF. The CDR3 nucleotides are TGTGCCAGCAACATCGGGACAGCCTACGAGCAGTACTTC.

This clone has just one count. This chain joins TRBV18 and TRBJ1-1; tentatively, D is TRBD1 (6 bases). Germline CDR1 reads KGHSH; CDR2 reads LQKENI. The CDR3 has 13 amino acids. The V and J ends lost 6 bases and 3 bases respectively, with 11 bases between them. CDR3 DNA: TGTGCCAGCTCTCCCGGACAGTACACTGAAGCTTTCTTT. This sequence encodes CASSPGQYTEAFF. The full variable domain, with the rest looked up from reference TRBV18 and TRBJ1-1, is NAGVMQNPRHLVRRRGQEARLRCSPMKGHSHVYWYRQLPEEGLKFMVYLQKENIIDESGMPKERFSAEFPKEGPSILRIQQVVRGDSAAYFCASSPGQYTEAFFGQGTRLTVV.

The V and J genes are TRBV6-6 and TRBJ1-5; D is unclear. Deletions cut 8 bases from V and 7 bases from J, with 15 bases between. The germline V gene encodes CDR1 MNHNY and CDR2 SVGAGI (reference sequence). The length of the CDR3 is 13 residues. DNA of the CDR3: TGTGCCAGCGGGGATAACCTTCAACAGCCCCAGCATTTT. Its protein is CASGDNLQQPQHF.

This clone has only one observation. In DNA form, the CDR3 reads TGTGCCATCGGCGTCAGGGGCACTGAAGCTTTCTTT. As protein: CAIGVRGTEAFF. The rearrangement links TRBV10-3 to TRBJ1-1; D perhaps matches TRBD1 (6 bases). Trimming removed 8 bases from V and 4 bases from J, with 11 bases in between. The CDR3 loop spans 12 amino acids. CDR1 and CDR2 (germline): ENHRY, SYGVKD.

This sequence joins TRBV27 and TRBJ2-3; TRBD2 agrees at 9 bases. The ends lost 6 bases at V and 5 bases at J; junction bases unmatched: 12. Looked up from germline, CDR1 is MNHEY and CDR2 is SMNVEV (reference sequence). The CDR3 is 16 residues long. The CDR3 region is CASSTEGGRAGDTQYF. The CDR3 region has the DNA TGTGCCAGCAGCACGGAGGGCGGGAGGGCAGGAGATACGCAGTATTTT.